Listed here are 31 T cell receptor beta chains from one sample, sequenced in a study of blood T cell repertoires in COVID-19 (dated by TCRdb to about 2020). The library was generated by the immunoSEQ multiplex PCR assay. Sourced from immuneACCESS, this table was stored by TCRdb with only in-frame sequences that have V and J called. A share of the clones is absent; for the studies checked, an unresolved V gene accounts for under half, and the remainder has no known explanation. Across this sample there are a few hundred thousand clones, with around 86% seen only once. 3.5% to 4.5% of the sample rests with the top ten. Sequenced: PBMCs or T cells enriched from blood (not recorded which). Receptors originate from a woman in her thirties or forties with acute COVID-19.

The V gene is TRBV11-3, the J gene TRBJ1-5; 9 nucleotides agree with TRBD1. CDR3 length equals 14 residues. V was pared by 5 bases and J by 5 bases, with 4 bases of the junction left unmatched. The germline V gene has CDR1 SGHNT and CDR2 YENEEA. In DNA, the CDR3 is TGTGCCAGCAGCCGGGACAGGGAAGATCAGCCCCAGCATTTT. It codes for CASSRDREDQPQHF.

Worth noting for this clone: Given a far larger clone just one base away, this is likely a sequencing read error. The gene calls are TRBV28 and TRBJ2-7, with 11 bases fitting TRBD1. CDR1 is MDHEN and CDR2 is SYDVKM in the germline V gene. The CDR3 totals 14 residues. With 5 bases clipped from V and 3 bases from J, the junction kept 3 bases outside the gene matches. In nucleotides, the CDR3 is TGTGCCAGCAGTACCGGGACAGGGGGCTACGAGCAGTACTTC. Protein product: CASSTGTGGYEQYF.

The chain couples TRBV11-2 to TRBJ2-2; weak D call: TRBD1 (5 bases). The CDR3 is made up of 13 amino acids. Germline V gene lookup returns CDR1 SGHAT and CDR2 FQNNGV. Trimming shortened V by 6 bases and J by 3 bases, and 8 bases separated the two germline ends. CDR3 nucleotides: TGTGCCAGCAGTTCCAGGGACACCGGGGAGCTGTTTTTT. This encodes CASSSRDTGELFF.

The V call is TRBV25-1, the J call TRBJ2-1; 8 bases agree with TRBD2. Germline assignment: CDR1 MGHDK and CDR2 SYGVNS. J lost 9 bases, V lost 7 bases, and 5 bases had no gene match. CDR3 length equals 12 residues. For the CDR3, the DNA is TGTGCCAGCACGGGGGGGAGTGGTGAGCAGTTCTTC. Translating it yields CASTGGSGEQFF.

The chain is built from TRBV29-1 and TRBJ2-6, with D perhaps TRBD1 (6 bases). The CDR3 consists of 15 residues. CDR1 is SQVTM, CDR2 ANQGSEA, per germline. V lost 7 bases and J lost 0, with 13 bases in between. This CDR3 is CSAWDIYSGANVLTF. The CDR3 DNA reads TGCAGCGCTTGGGACATCTACTCTGGGGCCAACGTCCTGACTTTC.

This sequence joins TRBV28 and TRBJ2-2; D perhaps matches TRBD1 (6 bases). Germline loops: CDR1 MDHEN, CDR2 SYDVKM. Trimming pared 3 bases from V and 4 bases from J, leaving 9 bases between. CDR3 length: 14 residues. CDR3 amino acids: CASSLNRATGELFF. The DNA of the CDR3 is TGTGCCAGCAGTTTGAACAGGGCCACCGGGGAGCTGTTTTTT. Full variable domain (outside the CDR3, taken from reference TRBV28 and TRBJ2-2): DVKVTQSSRYLVKRTGEKVFLECVQDMDHENMFWYRQDPGLGLRLIYFSYDVKMKEKGDIPEGYSVSREKKERFSLILESASTNQTSMYLCASSLNRATGELFFGEGSRLTVL.

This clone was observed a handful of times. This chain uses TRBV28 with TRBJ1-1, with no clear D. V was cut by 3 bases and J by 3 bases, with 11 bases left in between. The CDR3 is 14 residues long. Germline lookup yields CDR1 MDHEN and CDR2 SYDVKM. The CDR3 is CASSLLQDHTEAFF. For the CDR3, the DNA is TGTGCCAGCAGTTTGCTCCAGGATCACACTGAAGCTTTCTTT. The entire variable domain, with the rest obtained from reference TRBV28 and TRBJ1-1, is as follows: DVKVTQSSRYLVKRTGEKVFLECVQDMDHENMFWYRQDPGLGLRLIYFSYDVKMKEKGDIPEGYSVSREKKERFSLILESASTNQTSMYLCASSLLQDHTEAFFGQGTRLTVV.

The CDR3 nucleotides are TGCAGTCCCGACAGGGGGGTTGAAAGCTATGGCTACACCTTC. Amino acids: CSPDRGVESYGYTF. This chain joins TRBV29-1 and TRBJ1-2; 9 positions agree with TRBD1. The CDR3 has 14 residues. Germline CDR1 reads SQVTM; CDR2 reads ANQGSEA.

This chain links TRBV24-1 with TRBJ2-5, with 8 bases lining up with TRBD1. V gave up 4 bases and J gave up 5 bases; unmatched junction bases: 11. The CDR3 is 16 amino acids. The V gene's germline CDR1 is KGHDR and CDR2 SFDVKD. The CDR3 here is CATSDLDRAGSETQYF. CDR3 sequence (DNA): TGTGCCACCAGTGACTTGGACAGGGCGGGTTCGGAGACCCAGTACTTC.

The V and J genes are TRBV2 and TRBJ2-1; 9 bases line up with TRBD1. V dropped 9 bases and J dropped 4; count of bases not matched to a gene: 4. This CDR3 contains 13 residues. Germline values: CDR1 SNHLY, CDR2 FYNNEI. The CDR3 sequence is CASSGQGYNEQFF. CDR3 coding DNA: TGTGCCAGTTCGGGACAGGGATACAATGAGCAGTTCTTC.

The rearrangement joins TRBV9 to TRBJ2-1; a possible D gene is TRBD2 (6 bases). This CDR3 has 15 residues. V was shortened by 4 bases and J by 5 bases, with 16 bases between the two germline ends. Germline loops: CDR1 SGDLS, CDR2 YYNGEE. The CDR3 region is CASSPKGREDNEQFF. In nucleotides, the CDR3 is TGTGCCAGCAGCCCAAAAGGGCGGGAAGACAATGAGCAGTTCTTC.

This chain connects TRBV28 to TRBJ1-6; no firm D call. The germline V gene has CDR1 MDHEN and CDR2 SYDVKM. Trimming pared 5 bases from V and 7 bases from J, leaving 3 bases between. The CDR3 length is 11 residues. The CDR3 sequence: CASSTNSPLHF. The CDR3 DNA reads TGTGCCAGCAGTACAAATTCACCCCTCCACTTT.

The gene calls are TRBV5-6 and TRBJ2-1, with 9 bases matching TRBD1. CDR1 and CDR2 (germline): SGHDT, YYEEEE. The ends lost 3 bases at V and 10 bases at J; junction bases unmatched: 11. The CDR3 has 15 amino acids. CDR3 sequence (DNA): TGTGCCAGCAGCTCCTCCGGGACAGGGTGGGACGAGCAGTTCTTC. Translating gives CASSSSGTGWDEQFF. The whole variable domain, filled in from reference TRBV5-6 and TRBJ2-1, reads DAGVTQSPTHLIKTRGQQVTLRCSPKSGHDTVSWYQQALGQGPQFIFQYYEEEERQRGNFPDRFSGHQFPNYSSELNVNALLLGDSALYLCASSSSGTGWDEQFFGPGTRLTVL.

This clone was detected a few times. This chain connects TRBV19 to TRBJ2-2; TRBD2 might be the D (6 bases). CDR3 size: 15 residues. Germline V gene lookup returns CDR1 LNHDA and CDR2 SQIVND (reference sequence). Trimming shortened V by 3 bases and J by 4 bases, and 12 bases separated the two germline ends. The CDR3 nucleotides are TGTGCCAGTAGTATCCGGGACTTCGGCACCGGGGAGCTGTTTTTT. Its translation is CASSIRDFGTGELFF. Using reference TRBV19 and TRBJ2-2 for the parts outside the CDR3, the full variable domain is DGGITQSPKYLFRKEGQNVTLSCEQNLNHDAMYWYRQDPGQGLRLIYYSQIVNDFQKGDIAEGYSVSREKKESFPLTVTSAQKNPTAFYLCASSIRDFGTGELFFGEGSRLTVL.

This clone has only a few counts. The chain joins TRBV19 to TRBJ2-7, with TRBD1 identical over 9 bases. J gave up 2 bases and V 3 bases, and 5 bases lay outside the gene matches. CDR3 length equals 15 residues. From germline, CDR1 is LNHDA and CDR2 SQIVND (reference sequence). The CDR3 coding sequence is TGTGCCAGTAGTATGGGGACAGGGACGCCCTACGAGCAGTACTTC. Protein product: CASSMGTGTPYEQYF.

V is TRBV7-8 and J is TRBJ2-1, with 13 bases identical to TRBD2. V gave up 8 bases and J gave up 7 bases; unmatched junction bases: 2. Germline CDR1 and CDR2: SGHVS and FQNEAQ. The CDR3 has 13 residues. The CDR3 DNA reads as TGTGCCAGCGGACTAGCGGGAGTAAATGAGCAGTTCTTC. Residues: CASGLAGVNEQFF.

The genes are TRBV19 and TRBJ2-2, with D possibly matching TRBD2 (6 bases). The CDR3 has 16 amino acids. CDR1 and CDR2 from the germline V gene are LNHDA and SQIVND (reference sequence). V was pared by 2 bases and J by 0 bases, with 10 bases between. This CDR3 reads CASSIMLATNTGELFF. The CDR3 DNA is TGTGCCAGTAGTATAATGCTAGCGACGAACACCGGGGAGCTGTTTTTT.

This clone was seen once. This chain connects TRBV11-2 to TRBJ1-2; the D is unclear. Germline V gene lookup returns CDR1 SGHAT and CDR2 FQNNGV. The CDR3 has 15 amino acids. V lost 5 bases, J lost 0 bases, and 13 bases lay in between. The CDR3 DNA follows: TGTGCCAGCAGCCAGCGGGCAAAACCTAACTATGGCTACACCTTC. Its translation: CASSQRAKPNYGYTF.

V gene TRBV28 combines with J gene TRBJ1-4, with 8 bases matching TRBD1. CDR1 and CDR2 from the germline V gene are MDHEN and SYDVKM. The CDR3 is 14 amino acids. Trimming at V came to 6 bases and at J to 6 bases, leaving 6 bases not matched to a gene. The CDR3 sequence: CASSHRGGDEKLFF. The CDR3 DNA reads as TGTGCCAGCAGCCACAGGGGGGGGGATGAAAAACTGTTTTTT.

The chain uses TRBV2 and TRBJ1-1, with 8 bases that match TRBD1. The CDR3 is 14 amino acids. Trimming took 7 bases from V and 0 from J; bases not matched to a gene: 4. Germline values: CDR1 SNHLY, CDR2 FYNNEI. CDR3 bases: TGTGCCAGCACCTCGGACAGGGTGAACACTGAAGCTTTCTTT. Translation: CASTSDRVNTEAFF.

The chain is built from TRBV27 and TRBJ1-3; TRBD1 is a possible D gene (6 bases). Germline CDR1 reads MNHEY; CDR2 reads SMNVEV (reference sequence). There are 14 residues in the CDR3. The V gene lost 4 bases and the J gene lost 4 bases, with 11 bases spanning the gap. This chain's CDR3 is CASSSQGSGNTIYF. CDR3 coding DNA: TGTGCCAGCAGTTCCCAGGGGTCCGGAAACACCATATATTTT.

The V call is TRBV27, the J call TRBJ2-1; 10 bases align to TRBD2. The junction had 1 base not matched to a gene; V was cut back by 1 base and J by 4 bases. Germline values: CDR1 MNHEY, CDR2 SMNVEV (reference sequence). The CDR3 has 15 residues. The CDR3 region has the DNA TGTGCCAGCAGTTTATGGACTAGCGGTTACAATGAGCAGTTCTTC. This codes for CASSLWTSGYNEQFF.

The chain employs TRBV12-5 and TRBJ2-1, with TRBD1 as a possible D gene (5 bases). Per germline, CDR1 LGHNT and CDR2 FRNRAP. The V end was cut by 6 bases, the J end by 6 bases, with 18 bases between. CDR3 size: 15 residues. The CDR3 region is CASGLGQSSINEQFF. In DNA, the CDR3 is TGTGCTAGTGGCCTGGGGCAGTCCAGCATCAATGAGCAGTTCTTC.

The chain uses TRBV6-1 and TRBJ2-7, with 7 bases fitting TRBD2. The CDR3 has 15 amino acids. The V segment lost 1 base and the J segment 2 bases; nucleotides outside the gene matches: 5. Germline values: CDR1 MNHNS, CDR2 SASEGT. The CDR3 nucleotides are TGTGCCAGCAGTGAAGAATGGGGGGGAACCTACGAGCAGTACTTC. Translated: CASSEEWGGTYEQYF.

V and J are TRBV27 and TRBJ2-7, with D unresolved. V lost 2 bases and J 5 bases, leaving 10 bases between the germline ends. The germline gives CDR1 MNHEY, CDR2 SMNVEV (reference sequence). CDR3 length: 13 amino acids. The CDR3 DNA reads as TGTGCCAGCAGTTTAGGTGGGCCCAACGAGCAGTACTTC. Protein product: CASSLGGPNEQYF.

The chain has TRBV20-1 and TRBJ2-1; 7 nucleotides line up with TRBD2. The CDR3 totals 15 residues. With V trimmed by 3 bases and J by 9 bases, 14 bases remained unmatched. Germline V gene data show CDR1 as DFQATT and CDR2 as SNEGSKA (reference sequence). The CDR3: CSASITSVQRGEQFF. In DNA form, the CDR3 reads TGCAGTGCTAGTATTACTAGCGTCCAAAGAGGTGAGCAGTTCTTC.

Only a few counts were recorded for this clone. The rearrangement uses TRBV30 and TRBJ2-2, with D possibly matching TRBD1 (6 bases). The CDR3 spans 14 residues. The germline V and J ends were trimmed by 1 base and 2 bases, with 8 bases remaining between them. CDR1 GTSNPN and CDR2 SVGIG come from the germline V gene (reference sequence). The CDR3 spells CAWSAGHNTGELFF. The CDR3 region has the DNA TGTGCCTGGAGTGCGGGACATAACACCGGGGAGCTGTTTTTT. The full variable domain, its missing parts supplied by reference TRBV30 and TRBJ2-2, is SQTIHQWPATLVQPVGSPLSLECTVEGTSNPNLYWYRQAAGRGLQLLFYSVGIGQISSEVPQNLSASRPQDRQFILSSKKLLLSDSGFYLCAWSAGHNTGELFFGEGSRLTVL.

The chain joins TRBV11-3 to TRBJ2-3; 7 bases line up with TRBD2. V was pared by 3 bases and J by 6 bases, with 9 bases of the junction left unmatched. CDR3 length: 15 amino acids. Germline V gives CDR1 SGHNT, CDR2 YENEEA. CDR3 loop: CASSLGGRAMDTQYF. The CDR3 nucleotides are TGTGCCAGCAGCTTGGGAGGGAGGGCCATGGATACGCAGTATTTT.

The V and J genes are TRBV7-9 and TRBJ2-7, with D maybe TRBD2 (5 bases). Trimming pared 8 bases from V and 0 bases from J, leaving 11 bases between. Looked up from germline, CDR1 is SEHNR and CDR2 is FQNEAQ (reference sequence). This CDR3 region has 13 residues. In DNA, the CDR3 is TGTGCCAGCGGGTCAGGACTCTCCTACGAGCAGTACTTC. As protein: CASGSGLSYEQYF.

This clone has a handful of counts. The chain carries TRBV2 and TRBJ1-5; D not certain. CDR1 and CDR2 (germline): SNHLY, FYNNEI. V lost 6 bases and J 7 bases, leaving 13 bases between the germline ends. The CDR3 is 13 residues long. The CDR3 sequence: CASSVLSSQPQHF. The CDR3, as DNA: TGTGCCAGCAGCGTCTTATCCTCGCAGCCCCAGCATTTT.

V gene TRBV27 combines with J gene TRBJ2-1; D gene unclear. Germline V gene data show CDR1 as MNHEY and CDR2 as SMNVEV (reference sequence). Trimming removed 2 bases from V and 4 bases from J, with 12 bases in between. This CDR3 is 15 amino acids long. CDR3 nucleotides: TGTGCCAGCAGTTTAGGTAAATCACATTACAATGAGCAGTTCTTC. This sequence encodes CASSLGKSHYNEQFF.